The 2 T cell receptor beta chains below were found in one sample sequenced in a study of shared clonotypes between healthy human individuals. TCRdb's copy holds only in-frame clones and misses some; the assay was immunoSEQ multiplex PCR. There are hundreds of thousands of clones in the sample; approximately 74% occur only once, and approximately 1.7% lies in the top ten. Sequences were obtained from memory CD4+ T cells sorted from blood. Subset here: CD45RA-negative fraction. All receptors derive from a woman in her thirties in good health.

The chain uses TRBV7-9 and TRBJ1-4; TRBD1 matches 7 bases. There are 16 residues in the CDR3. V shed 4 bases and J 5 bases; nucleotides not matched to a gene: 10. CDR1 is SEHNR and CDR2 is FQNEAQ in the germline V gene (reference sequence). CDR3 sequence reads: CASSSSAGTANEKLFF. CDR3 bases: TGTGCCAGCAGCTCCTCCGCCGGGACAGCAAATGAAAAACTGTTTTTT.

This clone was picked up many times. Other DNA sequences in the same sample also yield this CDR3. The chain has TRBV6-5 and TRBJ1-1; the D is unclear. The CDR3 loop spans 13 amino acids. V was shortened by 5 bases and J by 0 bases, with 7 bases between the two germline ends. The germline gives CDR1 MNHEY, CDR2 SVGAGI. The CDR3 region has the DNA TGTGCCAGCAGTCCCTCCATGAACACTGAAGCTTTCTTT. It codes for CASSPSMNTEAFF.